The TCR beta chain under discussion was sequenced for a study of a mutant IDH1 vaccine in newly diagnosed glioma. Notes on this clone: The antigen remains unidentified.

This table comes from immunoSEQ multiplex PCR, and its TCRdb copy is limited to in-frame clones, with some not included. In the table there are approximately 30,000 clones, about four fifths of which are singletons. The CDR3 covers 14 residues. CDR1 SNHLY and CDR2 FYNNEI come from the germline V gene. V was shortened by 4 bases and J by 0 bases, with 10 bases between the two germline ends. Time point described: week 23, last vaccination. Each vaccine dose was 300 ug of mutant IDH1 20-mer peptide, with topical imiquimod. This specimen was PBMCs, taken from a glioma patient whose treatment included an IDH1 peptide vaccine. The chain recombines TRBV2 with TRBJ2-7; D unresolved. The clonotype was recovered from a woman aged 25 to 39 with glioma. The CDR3 protein is CASSGGRTSYEQYF. CDR3 nucleotides: TGTGCCAGCAGTGGCGGACGGACCTCCTACGAGCAGTACTTC. Drawing the rest from reference TRBV2 and TRBJ2-7, the complete variable domain is EPEVTQTPSHQVTQMGQEVILRCVPISNHLYFYWYRQILGQKVEFLVSFYNNEISEKSEIFDDQFSVERPDGSNFTLKIRSTKLEDSAMYFCASSGGRTSYEQYFGPGTRLTVT.